Shown below are 26 T cell receptor beta chains from a single sample sequenced in a study of blood T cell repertoires in COVID-19. Method: immunoSEQ multiplex PCR; TCRdb's copy keeps in-frame clones and lacks some. The sample shows 90,000 to 130,000 clones, 82% of them seen only once. Sequenced material: peripheral blood. The source of these receptors is a woman aged 55-69 years with acute or convalescent COVID-19.

The chain joins TRBV10-3 to TRBJ2-2; 12 bases are a match to TRBD2. After removal of 4 bases from V and 7 bases from J, the junction contained 7 bases not matched to a gene. This CDR3 spans 16 amino acids. Germline V gene sequence: CDR1 ENHRY, CDR2 SYGVKD. The CDR3: CAISASGGAGDGELFF. CDR3 DNA sequence: TGTGCCATCAGTGCTAGCGGGGGGGCCGGAGACGGGGAGCTGTTTTTT.

The gene calls are TRBV6-1 and TRBJ2-3; 7 nucleotides line up with TRBD1. Trimming removed 1 base from V and 4 bases from J; junction bases left unmatched: 2. This CDR3 has 14 amino acids. Germline-derived CDR1 and CDR2 are MNHNS and SASEGT. The CDR3 sequence is CASSEGQGADTQYF. CDR3 sequence (DNA): TGTGCCAGCAGTGAAGGGCAGGGGGCAGATACGCAGTATTTT.

The chain uses TRBV4-1 and TRBJ2-2, with 12 bases aligning to TRBD2. The length of the CDR3 is 17 residues. CDR1 and CDR2 (germline): MGHRA, YSYEKL. With 2 bases clipped from V and 1 base from J, the junction kept 2 bases outside the gene matches. CDR3 region: CASSQRLAGVNTGELFF. The CDR3 coding sequence is TGCGCCAGCAGCCAACGACTAGCGGGGGTGAACACCGGGGAGCTGTTTTTT.

Ten or more counts support this clone. The chain has TRBV6-4 and TRBJ1-6; TRBD1 aligns across 9 bases. Germline CDR1 is MRHNA and CDR2 is SNTAGT. V lost 6 bases, J lost 10 bases, and 13 bases stayed unmatched. The CDR3 extends over 16 amino acids. The CDR3 here is CASRNTYRGPGSPLHF. As DNA, the CDR3 is TGTGCCAGCAGAAACACTTACAGGGGGCCAGGGTCACCCCTCCACTTT.

The genes are TRBV5-1 and TRBJ2-1, with TRBD2 as a possible D gene (5 bases). Trimming left V 4 bases short and J 9 bases short, with 14 bases between. The CDR3 length is 13 residues. Germline CDR1 SGHRS, CDR2 YFSETQ. The CDR3 loop is CASSAREGGEQFF. The CDR3 DNA is TGCGCCAGCAGCGCCCGCGAGGGTGGTGAGCAGTTCTTC.

The V and J genes are TRBV5-3 and TRBJ1-2; D uncertain. TRBV5-3 is an open reading frame, and its role is uncertain. The germline V and J ends were trimmed by 0 bases and 4 bases, with 10 bases remaining between them. CDR3 length equals 14 residues. The CDR3 protein is CARSLGGPIYGYTF. The CDR3 coding sequence is TGTGCCAGAAGCTTGGGAGGGCCAATCTATGGCTACACCTTC.

The genes are TRBV27 and TRBJ1-6; TRBD1 might be the D (5 bases). The germline gives CDR1 MNHEY, CDR2 SMNVEV (reference sequence). The CDR3 totals 16 residues. Deletions cut 4 bases from V and 9 bases from J, with 19 bases between. CDR3 DNA: TGTGCCAGCAGTTCCAGGGCTCCGATAAGTGGTTCACCCCTCCACTTT. As protein: CASSSRAPISGSPLHF.

The chain carries TRBV9 and TRBJ2-1, with 7 bases matching TRBD2. The germline CDR1 and CDR2 sequences are SGDLS and YYNGEE. With V trimmed by 2 bases and J by 3 bases, 8 bases remained unmatched. The CDR3 is 16 residues long. The chain's CDR3 is CASSVYNRGDYNEQFF. CDR3 DNA sequence: TGTGCCAGCAGCGTTTACAATCGGGGGGACTACAATGAGCAGTTCTTC.

The CDR3 protein is CSGDRVYYGYTF. CDR3 DNA sequence: TGCAGCGGGGACAGGGTCTACTATGGCTACACCTTC. The chain has TRBV29-1 and TRBJ1-2, with 9 bases that match TRBD1. The CDR3 spans 12 residues. The V segment lost 7 bases and the J segment 3 bases; nucleotides outside the gene matches: 3. Germline V gives CDR1 SQVTM, CDR2 ANQGSEA.

The V call is TRBV13, the J call TRBJ2-2; 9 bases map to TRBD1. Per germline, CDR1 PRHDT and CDR2 FYEKMQ (reference sequence). J was trimmed by 3 bases and V by 5 bases; bases with no gene match: 13. CDR3 size: 18 residues. CDR3 sequence: CASSLNPGQGIDTGELFF. The CDR3 nucleotides read TGTGCCAGCAGCCTCAACCCGGGACAGGGAATTGACACCGGGGAGCTGTTTTTT. Full variable domain (missing parts from reference TRBV13 and TRBJ2-2): AAGVIQSPRHLIKEKRETATLKCYPIPRHDTVYWYQQGPGQDPQFLISFYEKMQSDKGSIPDRFSAQQFSDYHSELNMSSLELGDSALYFCASSLNPGQGIDTGELFFGEGSRLTVL.

Written as DNA, the CDR3 is TGCGCCAGCCCACCCACAGGGTATAGAGGAAACACCATATATTTT. This gives the protein CASPPTGYRGNTIYF. This sequence joins TRBV23-1 and TRBJ1-3; D may be TRBD1 (6 bases). TRBV23-1 falls under the ORF class, with uncertain function. Trimming removed 8 bases at V and 4 bases at J, with 18 bases between. The CDR3 runs 15 residues.

CDR3 coding DNA: TGTGCCAGCAGCTACGCCGACAGGGCGCACGAGCAGTACTTC. Encoded protein: CASSYADRAHEQYF. This chain links TRBV7-6 with TRBJ2-7; 7 bases align to TRBD1. Unmatched junction bases numbered 8, after V lost 4 bases and J lost 5 bases. The CDR3 runs to 14 residues. CDR1 is SGHVS, CDR2 FNYEAQ, per germline.

This chain joins TRBV6-6 and TRBJ2-7, with unresolved D. The germline V gene encodes CDR1 MNHNY and CDR2 SVGAGI (reference sequence). The V gene lost 8 bases and the J gene lost 6 bases, with 8 bases spanning the gap. CDR3 length: 10 amino acids. DNA for the CDR3: TGTGCCAGCCAGACACCCGAGCAGTACTTC. Protein product: CASQTPEQYF.

This chain links TRBV6-6 with TRBJ1-4; 10 bases are a match to TRBD1. Losses at the gene ends were 2 bases for V and 7 bases for J; bases not matched to a gene: 4. CDR1 MNHNY and CDR2 SVGAGI come from the germline V gene (reference sequence). The CDR3 contains 15 residues. CDR3 protein: CASSYRGQGSEKLFF. DNA of the CDR3: TGTGCCAGCAGTTACAGGGGACAGGGGTCTGAAAAACTGTTTTTT.

The chain uses TRBV7-8 and TRBJ1-1, with 9 bases lining up with TRBD1. There are 15 residues in the CDR3. CDR1 and CDR2 (germline): SGHVS, FQNEAQ. Unmatched junction bases numbered 14, after V lost 4 bases and J lost 11 bases. CDR3 in amino acids: CASSSLDRGFYEAFF. The CDR3 coding sequence is TGTGCCAGCAGCTCCCTGGACAGGGGCTTTTACGAGGCTTTCTTT.

The sample holds a few counts of this clone. J is TRBJ1-2 and V is TRBV3-1 (or the pseudogene TRBV3-2), with D maybe TRBD1 (5 bases). This CDR3 spans 13 amino acids. Germline-derived CDR1 and CDR2 are LGHDT and YNNKEL (reference sequence). The V and J ends lost 4 bases and 6 bases respectively, with 12 bases between them. CDR3 nucleotide sequence: TGTGCCAGCAGCCGCCCAGGGTTTGATGGCTACACCTTC. This sequence encodes CASSRPGFDGYTF.

This chain uses TRBV11-2 with TRBJ2-2, with unresolved D. Trimming pared 3 bases from V and 4 bases from J, leaving 21 bases between. This CDR3 has 18 residues. Per the germline V gene, CDR1 is SGHAT and CDR2 is FQNNGV. The DNA for the CDR3 is TGTGCCAGCAGCTTTCGTGGTGGAAGGTTCAGGCGCACCGGGGAGCTGTTTTTT. This gives the protein CASSFRGGRFRRTGELFF.

The CDR3 coding sequence is TGTGCCAGCAGCCCAAGGGGTAAGAACACTGAAGCTTTCTTT. As protein: CASSPRGKNTEAFF. The chain employs TRBV5-8 and TRBJ1-1, with D possibly matching TRBD1 (5 bases). The CDR3 covers 14 residues. Germline CDR1 is SGHTS and CDR2 is YDEGEE. V was pared by 4 bases and J by 1 base, with 11 bases between.

The chain carries TRBV3-1 (or the pseudogene TRBV3-2) and TRBJ1-1; TRBD1 is a possible D gene (5 bases). Germline assignment: CDR1 LGHDT and CDR2 YNNKEL (reference sequence). Trimming took 4 bases from V and 3 from J, leaving 9 bases between them. CDR3 length: 13 amino acids. The CDR3 nucleotides are TGTGCCAGCAGCCTCCAGGGTGACACTGAAGCTTTCTTT. This sequence encodes CASSLQGDTEAFF.

Notes on this clone: The identical CDR3 is also encoded by other nucleotide sequences in the sample. V usage is TRBV12-3 or TRBV12-4 and J usage is TRBJ2-3; D is unclear. CDR3 size: 11 residues. V lost 3 bases, J lost 6 bases, and 4 bases lay in between. The CDR3 bases are TGTGCCAGCAGTTTTCTGGATACGCAGTATTTT. Protein product: CASSFLDTQYF.

The chain has TRBV24-1 and TRBJ2-1; the match to TRBD2 covers 13 bases. V dropped 6 bases and J dropped 7; count of bases not matched to a gene: 8. The CDR3 is 16 amino acids. Germline-derived CDR1 and CDR2 are KGHDR and SFDVKD. The CDR3 sequence is CATSLETSGGRNEQFF. DNA for the CDR3: TGTGCCACCAGTTTGGAGACTAGCGGGGGGAGAAATGAGCAGTTCTTC.

This chain uses TRBV30 with TRBJ1-2; no definite D call. The CDR3 totals 16 residues. Germline CDR1 reads GTSNPN; CDR2 reads SVGIG (reference sequence). V was shortened by 4 bases and J by 3 bases, with 21 bases between the two germline ends. CDR3 sequence (DNA): TGTGCCTGGATGCGTACAAGCTTCGCGGCGGACTATGGCTACACCTTC. This gives the protein CAWMRTSFAADYGYTF.

V gene TRBV6-2 or TRBV6-3 combines with J gene TRBJ2-7; 8 nucleotides agree with TRBD2. V lost 0 bases and J lost 5; bases outside the gene matches: 6. Germline CDR1 MNHEY, CDR2 SVGEGT. This CDR3 spans 15 amino acids. CDR3 region: CASSYSGRGGHEQYF. The CDR3 nucleotides are TGTGCCAGCAGTTACTCGGGACGGGGGGGCCACGAGCAGTACTTC.

The chain is built from TRBV27 and TRBJ2-7, with D uncertain. The CDR3 is made up of 11 amino acids. V was clipped by 6 bases and J by 3 bases, with 6 bases between them. The germline gives CDR1 MNHEY, CDR2 SMNVEV (reference sequence). CDR3 DNA: TGTGCCAGCAGGTCTAGCTACGAGCAGTACTTC. Translating gives CASRSSYEQYF.

The CDR3 reads CASRPGGDYGYTF. CDR3 in DNA: TGTGCCAGCAGGCCCGGGGGGGACTATGGCTACACCTTC. V and J are TRBV3-1 (or the pseudogene TRBV3-2) and TRBJ1-2; weak D call: TRBD1 (5 bases). Trimming removed 6 bases at V and 3 bases at J, with 11 bases between. Germline V gene sequence: CDR1 LGHDT, CDR2 YNNKEL (reference sequence). The CDR3 is 13 amino acids.

The chain uses TRBV11-2 and TRBJ1-5; D uncertain. The CDR3 spans 15 residues. CDR1 SGHAT and CDR2 FQNNGV come from the germline V gene. V lost 0 bases and J 1 base, leaving 7 bases between the germline ends. The CDR3 is CASSLDFGSNQPQHF. As DNA, the CDR3 is TGTGCCAGCAGCTTAGATTTTGGCAGCAATCAGCCCCAGCATTTT.